Below, 26 T cell receptor beta chains from the same sample are listed, as sequenced in a study of OX40 agonist ivuxolimab in advanced cancers. Sequenced by immunoSEQ multiplex PCR; TCRdb stores in-frame clones only, minus some. The repertoire holds tens of thousands of clones, with 82% as singletons. Specimen: CD4+ or CD8+ T cells sorted from blood, collected in a trial of the OX40 agonist ivuxolimab. These receptors originate from an adult with an advanced solid tumor such as melanoma, head and neck, liver or kidney cancer.

The chain has TRBV5-5 and TRBJ1-2, with no clear D. The germline V and J ends were trimmed by 3 bases and 0 bases, with 12 bases remaining between them. From germline, CDR1 is SGHKS and CDR2 YYEKEE (reference sequence). The CDR3 runs to 15 residues. CDR3: CASSWAGSTNYGYTF. The CDR3 DNA sequence: TGTGCCAGCAGCTGGGCAGGTTCAACTAACTATGGCTACACCTTC.

Concerning this clone itself: At the DNA level, this CDR3 is encoded by other sequences in the same sample as well. This chain uses TRBV5-1 with TRBJ1-1; TRBD1 is a possible D gene (5 bases). CDR1 is SGHRS, CDR2 YFSETQ, per germline. Between the trimmed V and J ends, which lost 2 bases and 3 bases, there was a span of 8 bases. The CDR3 spans 13 residues. The CDR3 nucleotides read TGCGCCAGCAGCTTCGGGGGATACACTGAAGCTTTCTTT. It yields the protein CASSFGGYTEAFF. Full variable domain (rest looked up from reference TRBV5-1 and TRBJ1-1): KAGVTQTPRYLIKTRGQQVTLSCSPISGHRSVSWYQQTPGQGLQFLFEYFSETQRNKGNFPGRFSGRQFSNSRSEMNVSTLELGDSALYLCASSFGGYTEAFFGQGTRLTVV.

The chain combines TRBV5-4 with TRBJ1-2; D possibly corresponds to TRBD1 (5 bases). The V gene lost 4 bases and the J gene lost 4 bases, with 17 bases spanning the gap. Germline V lookup: CDR1 SGHNT, CDR2 YYREEE (reference sequence). This CDR3 region has 15 residues. The CDR3 DNA reads TGTGCCAGCAGCCGGGGGGTCGATCTCCTCTATGGCTACACCTTC. Its protein product is CASSRGVDLLYGYTF.

This sequence joins TRBV18 and TRBJ1-3; TRBD1 is a possible D gene (5 bases). Germline CDR1 and CDR2: KGHSH and LQKENI. V was cut by 0 bases and J by 4 bases, with 13 bases left in between. There are 16 residues in the CDR3. CDR3 sequence (DNA): TGTGCCAGCTCACCACCCGGCAGGGTGGGCGGAAACACCATATATTTT. Amino acid sequence: CASSPPGRVGGNTIYF.

The chain combines TRBV19 with TRBJ1-1; 7 bases are shared with TRBD1. The germline V gene encodes CDR1 LNHDA and CDR2 SQIVND (reference sequence). With V trimmed by 7 bases and J by 3 bases, 17 bases remained unmatched. There are 17 residues in the CDR3. CDR3: CASNQLGQRLLDTEAFF. The CDR3 DNA reads TGTGCCAGTAACCAGTTGGGACAGCGCCTTTTGGACACTGAAGCTTTCTTT. Using reference TRBV19 and TRBJ1-1 for the parts outside the CDR3, the full variable domain is DGGITQSPKYLFRKEGQNVTLSCEQNLNHDAMYWYRQDPGQGLRLIYYSQIVNDFQKGDIAEGYSVSREKKESFPLTVTSAQKNPTAFYLCASNQLGQRLLDTEAFFGQGTRLTVV.

The chain carries TRBV2 and TRBJ1-5; D might be TRBD1 (5 bases). V lost 7 bases to trimming and J lost 2 bases, with 12 bases between them. Per germline, CDR1 SNHLY and CDR2 FYNNEI. This CDR3 has 14 amino acids. Here the CDR3 reads CASMRRGGNQPQHF. DNA for the CDR3: TGTGCCAGCATGCGGAGGGGAGGCAATCAGCCCCAGCATTTT.

The chain employs TRBV5-1 and TRBJ1-2; possible D gene TRBD1, 6 bases. The length of the CDR3 is 14 residues. Germline CDR1 reads SGHRS; CDR2 reads YFSETQ. V lost 4 bases and J lost 8, with 18 bases in between. In DNA, the CDR3 is TGCGCCAGCAGCCCAGAGGACAGCTCGGGAGGCTACACCTTC. The encoded protein is CASSPEDSSGGYTF.

This clone is a singleton in its sample. V and J are TRBV5-1 and TRBJ2-2; D perhaps matches TRBD1 (6 bases). Trimming took 0 bases from V and 4 from J, leaving 10 bases between them. Per germline, CDR1 SGHRS and CDR2 YFSETQ. There are 15 residues in the CDR3. CDR3 DNA sequence: TGCGCCAGCAGCTTGGTGGGGGCGAGCACCGGGGAGCTGTTTTTT. Translation: CASSLVGASTGELFF. Full variable domain (rest looked up from reference TRBV5-1 and TRBJ2-2): KAGVTQTPRYLIKTRGQQVTLSCSPISGHRSVSWYQQTPGQGLQFLFEYFSETQRNKGNFPGRFSGRQFSNSRSEMNVSTLELGDSALYLCASSLVGASTGELFFGEGSRLTVL.

V usage is TRBV7-2 and J usage is TRBJ1-6; D ambiguous. The germline V and J ends were trimmed by 3 bases and 0 bases, with 9 bases remaining between them. The CDR3 is 16 residues long. CDR1 and CDR2 (germline): SGHTA, FQGNSA. The CDR3, as DNA: TGTGCCAGCAGCTTTAGTAGGAGCTCCTATAATTCACCCCTCCACTTT. This translates into CASSFSRSSYNSPLHF.

The chain combines TRBV6-1 with TRBJ2-2; D gene unclear. The CDR3 covers 15 residues. In germline, CDR1 is MNHNS, CDR2 SASEGT. V lost 7 bases, J lost 4 bases, and 16 bases lay in between. The CDR3 DNA follows: TGTGCCAGCACCAAACTGGGTCCCACCACCGGGGAGCTGTTTTTT. This translates into CASTKLGPTTGELFF.

The J gene is TRBJ1-1, the V gene TRBV5-5, with 10 bases matching TRBD1. This CDR3 has 14 residues. Germline assignment: CDR1 SGHKS and CDR2 YYEKEE (reference sequence). J was trimmed by 1 base and V by 5 bases; bases with no gene match: 2. The CDR3 here is CASRGQGTNTEAFF. Here the CDR3 DNA reads TGTGCCAGCAGGGGACAGGGGACGAACACTGAAGCTTTCTTT.

V usage is TRBV7-2 and J usage is TRBJ2-7; tentative D call: TRBD2 (6 bases). Germline V gives CDR1 SGHTA, CDR2 FQGNSA. The length of the CDR3 is 13 residues. The ends were cut back, 5 bases at V and 2 bases at J, with 10 bases in the middle. The CDR3 sequence: CASSQGLAYEQYF. DNA of the CDR3: TGTGCCAGCAGCCAGGGACTCGCCTACGAGCAGTACTTC.

The V call is TRBV27, the J call TRBJ1-5; D is uncertain. V dropped 5 bases and J dropped 2 bases, with 10 bases sitting between them. This CDR3 is 14 amino acids long. Germline CDR1 MNHEY, CDR2 SMNVEV (reference sequence). CDR3 in amino acids: CASSRRDRNQPQHF. In DNA, the CDR3 is TGTGCCAGCAGTCGCAGAGACCGCAATCAGCCCCAGCATTTT.

The chain combines TRBV28 with TRBJ1-2; D gene ambiguous. Germline loops: CDR1 MDHEN, CDR2 SYDVKM. This CDR3 has 15 residues. Deletions cut 5 bases from V and 2 bases from J, with 15 bases between. For the CDR3, the DNA is TGTGCCAGCAGTGCCCCCCGGAATATCAACTATGGCTACACCTTC. This encodes CASSAPRNINYGYTF.

The chain employs TRBV19 and TRBJ1-1; no clear D. This CDR3 region has 14 residues. Trimming stripped 5 bases from V and 4 bases from J, with 14 bases between. The germline CDR1 and CDR2 sequences are LNHDA and SQIVND (reference sequence). The CDR3 DNA reads TGTGCCAGTAGTGGGAGGTGGGTTGGCACTGAAGCTTTCTTT. Its translation is CASSGRWVGTEAFF.

The chain has TRBV5-5 and TRBJ2-1; 8 bases line up with TRBD2. With V trimmed by 0 bases and J by 3 bases, 5 bases remained unmatched. The CDR3 length is 16 residues. Germline V lookup: CDR1 SGHKS, CDR2 YYEKEE (reference sequence). As DNA, the CDR3 is TGTGCCAGCAGCTTGGTAGGCGGGAGGATCTACAATGAGCAGTTCTTC. Translation gives CASSLVGGRIYNEQFF.

The V and J genes are TRBV19 and TRBJ2-3; 8 bases are shared with TRBD1. The trim removed 6 bases at V and 0 bases at J, leaving 8 bases unmatched. This CDR3 is built from 16 residues. The germline CDR1 and CDR2 sequences are LNHDA and SQIVND (reference sequence). The CDR3 coding sequence is TGTGCCAGTAGCCCGGGACAGGTCCGTAGCACAGATACGCAGTATTTT. Protein sequence: CASSPGQVRSTDTQYF.

This chain uses TRBV19 with TRBJ1-4, with TRBD1 identical over 9 bases. Germline V gene data show CDR1 as LNHDA and CDR2 as SQIVND (reference sequence). The CDR3 length is 17 residues. Trimming took 5 bases from V and 5 from J; bases not matched to a gene: 12. CDR3 DNA: TGTGCCAGTAGTCTTGGACAGGGGCTGCCGGGGAATGAAAAACTGTTTTTT. Amino acids: CASSLGQGLPGNEKLFF.

The chain uses TRBV7-6 and TRBJ2-1; D gene uncertain. Germline values: CDR1 SGHVS, CDR2 FNYEAQ. V was pared by 5 bases and J by 2 bases, with 7 bases between. The CDR3 consists of 13 residues. The CDR3 here is CASSADAYNEQFF. The CDR3 bases are TGTGCCAGCAGCGCGGACGCCTACAATGAGCAGTTCTTC.

The V call is TRBV30, the J call TRBJ1-5; maybe TRBD1 (5 bases). Per germline, CDR1 GTSNPN and CDR2 SVGIG (reference sequence). The V gene lost 3 bases and the J gene lost 4 bases, with 13 bases spanning the gap. The CDR3 length is 14 residues. The CDR3 sequence: CAWSGTGRNQPQHF. The CDR3 coding sequence is TGTGCCTGGAGCGGCACAGGTAGAAATCAGCCCCAGCATTTT. The full variable domain, its missing parts supplied by reference TRBV30 and TRBJ1-5, is SQTIHQWPATLVQPVGSPLSLECTVEGTSNPNLYWYRQAAGRGLQLLFYSVGIGQISSEVPQNLSASRPQDRQFILSSKKLLLSDSGFYLCAWSGTGRNQPQHFGDGTRLSIL.

The chain combines TRBV6-1 with TRBJ2-2; tentative D call: TRBD1 (5 bases). CDR1 is MNHNS and CDR2 is SASEGT in the germline V gene. This CDR3 region has 14 residues. V gave up 10 bases and J gave up 3 bases, with 15 bases separating them. This chain's CDR3 is CATKRGYDTGELFF. Here the CDR3 DNA reads TGTGCCACCAAAAGGGGATATGACACCGGGGAGCTGTTTTTT.

There are a few counts of this clone. This sequence joins TRBV9 and TRBJ2-1, with D perhaps matching TRBD2 (5 bases). Germline values: CDR1 SGDLS, CDR2 YYNGEE. The CDR3 loop spans 15 amino acids. Deletions cut 5 bases from V and 10 bases from J, with 22 bases between. The chain's CDR3 is CASSGTSSTIGEQFF. The CDR3 bases are TGTGCCAGCAGTGGTACTAGTTCTACAATCGGGGAGCAGTTCTTC.

This chain joins TRBV7-9 and TRBJ1-3, with D maybe TRBD1 (6 bases). Trimming removed 5 bases at V and 8 bases at J, with 13 bases between. In germline, CDR1 is SEHNR, CDR2 FQNEAQ (reference sequence). CDR3 length: 13 residues. The DNA of the CDR3 is TGTGCCAGCAGCCCACAGGGAGGGGACACCATATATTTT. Amino acid sequence: CASSPQGGDTIYF.

The chain employs TRBV7-3 and TRBJ2-1, with TRBD2 matching 8 bases. The CDR3 is 15 residues long. Trimming removed 2 bases from V and 6 bases from J; junction bases left unmatched: 6. The germline V gene has CDR1 SGHTA and CDR2 FQGTGA. CDR3 DNA: TGTGCCAGCAGCTTAGGGAGCGGGAGTAGCAATGAGCAGTTCTTC. This translates into CASSLGSGSSNEQFF. Full variable domain (rest looked up from reference TRBV7-3 and TRBJ2-1): GAGVSQTPSNKVTEKGKYVELRCDPISGHTALYWYRQSLGQGPEFLIYFQGTGAADDSGLPNDRFFAVRPEGSVSTLKIQRTERGDSAVYLCASSLGSGSSNEQFFGPGTRLTVL.

V is TRBV18 and J is TRBJ1-2; D not certain. CDR1 and CDR2 from the germline V gene are KGHSH and LQKENI. V shed 2 bases and J shed 3 bases, with 10 bases lying between them. The CDR3 contains 14 residues. The CDR3 loop is CASSPGQVYYGYTF. CDR3 DNA sequence: TGTGCCAGCTCACCAGGGCAGGTGTACTATGGCTACACCTTC.

This clone was seen a single time. The V gene is TRBV10-2, the J gene TRBJ1-1, with D perhaps matching TRBD1 (6 bases). V dropped 3 bases and J dropped 11 bases, with 13 bases sitting between them. The V gene's germline CDR1 is WSHSY and CDR2 SAAADI. The CDR3 spans 12 residues. CDR3 nucleotide sequence: TGCGCCAGCAGTGAAAATACAGGGAACGCTTTCTTT. It codes for CASSENTGNAFF.